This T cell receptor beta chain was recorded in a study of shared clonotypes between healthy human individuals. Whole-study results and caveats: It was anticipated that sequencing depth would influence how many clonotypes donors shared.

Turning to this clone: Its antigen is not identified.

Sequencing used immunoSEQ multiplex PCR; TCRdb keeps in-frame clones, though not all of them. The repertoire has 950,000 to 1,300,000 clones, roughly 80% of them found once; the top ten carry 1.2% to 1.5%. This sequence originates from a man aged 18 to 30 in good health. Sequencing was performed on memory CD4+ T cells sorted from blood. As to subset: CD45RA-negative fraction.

The CDR3 DNA reads as TGTGCCATCAGGGGGAAAGGGGTCGCAGATACGCAGTATTTT. It translates to CAIRGKGVADTQYF. The genes are TRBV10-3 and TRBJ2-3; TRBD1 might be the D (5 bases). V was shortened by 6 bases and J by 4 bases, with 14 bases between the two germline ends. The CDR3 has 14 amino acids. Germline CDR1 and CDR2: ENHRY and SYGVKD.